Listed below are T cell receptor beta chains from one sample, sequenced in a study of blood T cell repertoires in COVID-19. Here immunoSEQ multiplex PCR was the method, and the copy in TCRdb shows in-frame clones only, minus some. The data contain about 220,000 clones, roughly 82% of them singletons. The sequenced sample was peripheral blood. The source is a woman aged 70 to 79 with acute or convalescent COVID-19. CDR3s include the opening cysteine and the closing phenylalanine or tryptophan. A D gene is named only where the DNA matches it firmly. Not all rows give a size; the values are once, few, many and, for expanded clones, a class.

v_call	d_call	j_call	clone_size	cdr3_nt	cdr3_aa
TRBV5-5	NA	TRBJ1-5	NA	TGTGCCAGCAGCTTGATGCTAGGGTCAGGGAATAGCAATCAGCCCCAGCATTTT	CASSLMLGSGNSNQPQHF
TRBV30	NA	TRBJ1-2	NA	TGTGCCTGGTCGGCAGGGACTAACTATGGCTACACCTTC	CAWSAGTNYGYTF
TRBV18	TRBD1	TRBJ2-7	NA	TGTGCCAGCTCACCACAATACACAGGGGCCTACGAGCAGTACTTC	CASSPQYTGAYEQYF
TRBV24-1	TRBD1	TRBJ1-1	NA	TGTGCCACCAGCCTTCCCGGGACAGGGGTTGCTTTCTTT	CATSLPGTGVAFF
TRBV5-6	NA	TRBJ2-7	NA	TGTGCCAGCAGCCAGAATTTTAACAGGGGAGGTAACTACGAGCAGTACTTC	CASSQNFNRGGNYEQYF
TRBV4-2	TRBD1	TRBJ2-1	NA	TGTGCCAGCAGCCAAGATCTGGGACAGACCAATGAGCAGTTCTTC	CASSQDLGQTNEQFF
TRBV24-1	NA	TRBJ1-1	NA	TGTGCCACCAGTGATTCGGGAGGAGGGTGGGGCACTGAAGCTTTCTTT	CATSDSGGGWGTEAFF
TRBV11-2	NA	TRBJ2-1	NA	TGTGCCAGCAGCTTCGACAGGAACAATGAGCAGTTCTTC	CASSFDRNNEQFF
TRBV5-4	NA	TRBJ2-3	once	TGTGCCAGCAGCTTGTTGGAGCTAAACACAGATACGCAGTATTTT	CASSLLELNTDTQYF
TRBV25-1	TRBD2	TRBJ2-1	NA	TGTGCCAGCAGTCCCCAAAGTCTGGGGGGGATCAATGAGCAGTTCTTC	CASSPQSLGGINEQFF
TRBV28	NA	TRBJ1-4	NA	TGTGCCAGCAGTTTGGGAGGGACGTCTGAAAAACTGTTTTTT	CASSLGGTSEKLFF
TRBV9	TRBD2	TRBJ2-1	few	TGTGCCAGCAGTGCGTATAGCGGGGGGGCACGGAATGAGCAGTTCTTC	CASSAYSGGARNEQFF
TRBV7-9	TRBD1	TRBJ1-5	NA	TGTGCCAGCAGCCCGATGGGACAGGGAACCAATCAGCCCCAGCATTTT	CASSPMGQGTNQPQHF
TRBV7-6	TRBD1	TRBJ1-5	NA	TGTGCCAGCAGTTTAGGGACAGGGGGTAGCAATCAGCCCCAGCATTTT	CASSLGTGGSNQPQHF
TRBV2	NA	TRBJ1-2	NA	TGTGCCAGCAGCAATCTCCGAGGAGGCTACACCTTC	CASSNLRGGYTF
TRBV5-8	NA	TRBJ1-5	NA	TGTGCCAGCAGCTTTAGGAGGGAAAATCGCAATCAGCCCCAGCATTTT	CASSFRRENRNQPQHF
TRBV4-1	TRBD2	TRBJ2-3	few	TGCGCCAGCAGGCCGACTAGCGGGGTCACAGATACGCAGTATTTT	CASRPTSGVTDTQYF
TRBV7-9	NA	TRBJ1-1	once	TGTGCCAGCAGCTTAGACAGCTACACTGAAGCTTTCTTT	CASSLDSYTEAFF
TRBV7-2	TRBD1	TRBJ1-2	NA	TGTGCCAGCAGCCTGGACAGGGGGCGAGGCAATGGCTACACCTTC	CASSLDRGRGNGYTF
TRBV7-9	TRBD1	TRBJ1-1	NA	TGTGCCAGCAGCTGGTGGGACAGAGAGAACACTGAAGCTTTCTTT	CASSWWDRENTEAFF
TRBV5-4	NA	TRBJ1-1	NA	TGTGCCAGCAGCTCGGAAGGGGCCATGAACACTGAAGCTTTCTTT	CASSSEGAMNTEAFF
TRBV19	TRBD1	TRBJ2-5	NA	TGTGCCAGTAGTATAAGGGACAGGGGAGTGAAGACCCAGTACTTC	CASSIRDRGVKTQYF
TRBV12-3/TRBV12-4	NA	TRBJ1-1	NA	TGTGCCAGCAGTTCCCAGGGGTATACTGAAGCTTTCTTT	CASSSQGYTEAFF
TRBV4-1	TRBD1	TRBJ2-5	once	TGCGCCAGCAGCCAAGGGACAGGGACCCTCAAAGAGACCCAGTACTTC	CASSQGTGTLKETQYF
TRBV6-2/TRBV6-3	NA	TRBJ1-1	NA	TGTGCCAGCAGCCTCGGTTGGACTGAAGCTTTCTTT	CASSLGWTEAFF
TRBV12-3/TRBV12-4	NA	TRBJ2-5	NA	TGTGCCAGCACCTACCAGGCAGAGACCCAGTACTTC	CASTYQAETQYF
TRBV28	NA	TRBJ1-6	few	TGTGCCAGCAGTTTAGAACGGAATTCACCCCTCCACTTT	CASSLERNSPLHF
TRBV6-5	TRBD1	TRBJ1-5	NA	TGTGCCAGCAGTTACTCGGGACAGGGTAGAGCGCCCCAGCATTTT	CASSYSGQGRAPQHF
TRBV5-4	TRBD1	TRBJ2-7	NA	TGTGCCAGCAGCGTACAGGGGAGAACTATAGAGCAGTACTTC	CASSVQGRTIEQYF
TRBV5-8	TRBD1	TRBJ2-2	NA	TGTGCCAGCAGCCGGGACAGGGGAATTATAGCCGGGGAGCTGTTTTTT	CASSRDRGIIAGELFF
TRBV7-2	NA	TRBJ1-1	NA	TGTGCCAGCAGCTTGACCGGGACACAAAACACTGAAGCTTTCTTT	CASSLTGTQNTEAFF
TRBV13	NA	TRBJ1-2	NA	TGTGCCAGCAGCAAGCCACCGCCCCCCGGCTACACCTTC	CASSKPPPPGYTF
TRBV7-2	NA	TRBJ1-5	NA	TGTGCCAGCAGCTTAGATTCGGGTGGGCAGCCCCAGCATTTT	CASSLDSGGQPQHF
TRBV10-1	NA	TRBJ2-7	NA	TGCGCCAGCAGTGGGCTGGGAGATTCCTACGAGCAGTACTTC	CASSGLGDSYEQYF
TRBV16	TRBD1	TRBJ2-2	NA	TGTGCCAGCAGCCTCGGACAGGGAGGTAGCACCGGGGAGCTGTTTTTT	CASSLGQGGSTGELFF
TRBV6-2/TRBV6-3	TRBD1	TRBJ1-1	NA	TGTGCCAGCAGTTACGGTTTGGTGCCAGGGGGGACGAACACTGAAGCTTTCTTT	CASSYGLVPGGTNTEAFF